These 13 T cell receptor beta chains were sequenced from one sample in a study of cytomegalovirus exposure and HLA in healthy donors (dated by TCRdb to the late 2010s). Receptor libraries were prepared by the immunoSEQ multiplex PCR assay. The multiplex PCR relied on a mix of 60 forward primers for TCR Vbeta segments and 13 reverse primers for TCR Jbeta segments. TCRdb re-hosts the immuneACCESS table, in-frame sequences only. Its copies lack some clones; in the studies checked, an unresolved V gene accounts for under half of them, and the cause for the rest is not known. For this sample the table gives around 140,000 clones, of which around 80% were detected only once. The top ten clones comprise about 1.5% of the sample. The specimen sequenced was PBMCs. Receptor source: a man aged 25 to 40 in good health and CMV-seropositive.

Of note for this clone: Other nucleotide sequences in the sample specify the same CDR3. This chain joins TRBV18 and TRBJ1-1; D is uncertain. CDR1 and CDR2 from the germline V gene are KGHSH and LQKENI. Between the trimmed V and J ends, which lost 6 bases and 2 bases, there was a span of 10 bases. There are 13 residues in the CDR3. The CDR3 DNA follows: TGTGCCAGCTCGGGCGGGCAAAACACTGAAGCTTTCTTT. Translation: CASSGGQNTEAFF.

The chain recombines TRBV25-1 with TRBJ2-3; tentatively, D is TRBD2 (5 bases). Trimming took off 4 bases at V and 2 bases at J, with 10 bases between the two ends. This CDR3 contains 14 residues. CDR1 is MGHDK, CDR2 SYGVNS, per germline. The CDR3 DNA is TGTGCCAGCAGTGTAGGCGGGTCCACAGATACGCAGTATTTT. Protein: CASSVGGSTDTQYF. The complete variable domain, with remaining parts taken from reference TRBV25-1 and TRBJ2-3, reads EADIYQTPRYLVIGTGKKITLECSQTMGHDKMYWYQQDPGMELHLIHYSYGVNSTEKGDLSSESTVSRIRTEHFPLTLESARPSHTSQYLCASSVGGSTDTQYFGPGTRLTVL.

The chain has TRBV19 and TRBJ1-1, with TRBD1 matching 8 bases. The trim removed 4 bases at V and 1 base at J, leaving 8 bases unmatched. This CDR3 is built from 16 residues. Per the germline V gene, CDR1 is LNHDA and CDR2 is SQIVND (reference sequence). The CDR3 spells CASSTYPGTGNTEAFF. The DNA of the CDR3 is TGTGCCAGTAGTACTTACCCCGGGACAGGGAACACTGAAGCTTTCTTT.

This clone has only one observation. This chain joins TRBV18 and TRBJ1-1, with 7 bases identical to TRBD1. CDR3 length equals 19 residues. J lost 1 base, V lost 2 bases, and 16 bases had no gene match. Germline CDR1 reads KGHSH; CDR2 reads LQKENI. The CDR3 region has the DNA TGTGCCAGCTCACCAAAACACGGACAGGCGGCAGACCCGAACACTGAAGCTTTCTTT. This encodes CASSPKHGQAADPNTEAFF.

This clone is a singleton in its sample. This rearrangement joins TRBV19 to TRBJ2-3; TRBD2 agrees at 8 bases. J was trimmed by 1 base and V by 3 bases; bases with no gene match: 0. CDR3 length: 14 amino acids. Germline V gives CDR1 LNHDA, CDR2 SQIVND (reference sequence). CDR3 DNA: TGTGCCAGTAGTATGACTAGCGGCACAGATACGCAGTATTTT. It translates to CASSMTSGTDTQYF. Complete variable domain (other parts from reference TRBV19 and TRBJ2-3): DGGITQSPKYLFRKEGQNVTLSCEQNLNHDAMYWYRQDPGQGLRLIYYSQIVNDFQKGDIAEGYSVSREKKESFPLTVTSAQKNPTAFYLCASSMTSGTDTQYFGPGTRLTVL.

This clone showed up just a few times. The V call is TRBV6-6, the J call TRBJ1-2; 12 bases align to TRBD1. J gave up 5 bases and V 6 bases, and 10 bases lay outside the gene matches. CDR1 is MNHNY and CDR2 is SVGAGI in the germline V gene (reference sequence). The CDR3 contains 16 residues. This chain's CDR3 is CASSGAGTGGSYGYTF. DNA of the CDR3: TGTGCCAGCAGCGGAGCGGGGACAGGGGGCTCATATGGCTACACCTTC.

The V and J genes are TRBV5-1 and TRBJ2-7, with 9 bases matching TRBD1. V lost 0 bases, J lost 5 bases, and 6 bases stayed unmatched. Germline assignment: CDR1 SGHRS and CDR2 YFSETQ. The CDR3 consists of 15 residues. DNA for the CDR3: TGCGCCAGCAGCTTGGGGGACAGGGAGTCCCACGAGCAGTACTTC. Protein: CASSLGDRESHEQYF.

V is TRBV28 and J is TRBJ1-2; no clear D gene. The CDR3 extends over 16 amino acids. The V end lost 5 bases, the J end lost 4 bases, and 20 bases lay between the germline ends. The germline CDR1 and CDR2 sequences are MDHEN and SYDVKM. The CDR3 reads CASSPPGPYFPYGYTF. For the CDR3, the DNA is TGTGCCAGCAGTCCACCGGGTCCCTACTTTCCCTATGGCTACACCTTC.

The chain uses TRBV29-1 and TRBJ2-2; unclear D gene. With 0 bases removed from V and 5 bases from J, the gap between germline ends came to 10 bases. The CDR3 is 14 residues long. Germline CDR1 and CDR2: SQVTM and ANQGSEA. In DNA, the CDR3 is TGCAGCGTTGAAGATCCTCGTTCGACCGGGGAGCTGTTTTTT. It encodes CSVEDPRSTGELFF.

The chain combines TRBV6-1 with TRBJ1-5, with a tentative D call TRBD1 (5 bases). Per the germline V gene, CDR1 is MNHNS and CDR2 is SASEGT. This CDR3 is built from 16 residues. Trimming shortened V by 2 bases and J by 4 bases, and 15 bases separated the two germline ends. The CDR3 DNA reads TGTGCCAGCAGTGAATACGGGACTGCGGCAAATCAGCCCCAGCATTTT. It yields the protein CASSEYGTAANQPQHF.

Only a few counts were recorded for this clone. CDR3 loop: CASSLRGNTEAFF. CDR3 nucleotide sequence: TGTGCCAGCAGCTTAAGGGGGAACACTGAAGCTTTCTTT. This rearrangement joins TRBV5-5 to TRBJ1-1, with a possible D match to TRBD1 (5 bases). Trimming removed 2 bases at V and 1 base at J, with 6 bases between. Germline CDR1 and CDR2: SGHKS and YYEKEE (reference sequence). There are 13 residues in the CDR3.

The rearrangement uses TRBV29-1 and TRBJ2-7; 7 bases fit TRBD1. The CDR3 is 13 residues long. The germline V gene has CDR1 SQVTM and CDR2 ANQGSEA. With 7 bases clipped from V and 2 bases from J, the junction kept 8 bases outside the gene matches. CDR3 region: CSATGTATYEQYF. The CDR3 region has the DNA TGCAGCGCTACCGGGACAGCTACCTACGAGCAGTACTTC.

A single count supports this clone. V gene TRBV7-9 combines with J gene TRBJ2-6, with a possible D match to TRBD1 (5 bases). The CDR3 is made up of 16 amino acids. V dropped 5 bases and J dropped 4 bases, with 15 bases sitting between them. The V gene's germline CDR1 is SEHNR and CDR2 FQNEAQ (reference sequence). The CDR3 nucleotides read TGTGCCAGCAGCCTGGGGCCCGGCGCCGGGGCCAACGTCCTGACTTTC. Translation gives CASSLGPGAGANVLTF.